Sequencing of this TCR beta chain was carried out in a study of blood T cells in healthy people across ages. This clonotype was observed many times. The antigen remains unidentified. The germline V gene has CDR1 LGHNT and CDR2 FRNRAP. The CDR3 is made up of 14 amino acids. The V gene end was trimmed by 6 bases and the J gene end by 4 bases; junction bases not matched to a gene: 6. Then a second PCR, running about 6 to 12 cycles, was carried out with a sample-barcoded 5' primer and a J-beta primer mix. TCRdb passed the 5' RACE reads through MiXCR, listing each CDR3 protein once. This table has 630,000 or so distinct CDR3 sequences, about 30% appearing once. General study results and limits: A roughly linear age-dependent decrease characterized TCR beta diversity per million T cells. Lack of knowledge of donor CMV status possibly confounded expanded clonotype changes. Observed TCR beta diversity showed a strong correlation with the percentage of naive T cells as measured by flow cytometry.

Material for sequencing was blood. The chain links TRBV12-5 to TRBJ2-1; TRBD1 aligns across 7 bases. The source of this sequence is a woman older than 75 in good health. CDR3 protein: CASGGQQQYNEQFF. The CDR3 nucleotides read TGTGCTAGTGGGGGACAGCAACAATACAATGAGCAGTTCTTC.